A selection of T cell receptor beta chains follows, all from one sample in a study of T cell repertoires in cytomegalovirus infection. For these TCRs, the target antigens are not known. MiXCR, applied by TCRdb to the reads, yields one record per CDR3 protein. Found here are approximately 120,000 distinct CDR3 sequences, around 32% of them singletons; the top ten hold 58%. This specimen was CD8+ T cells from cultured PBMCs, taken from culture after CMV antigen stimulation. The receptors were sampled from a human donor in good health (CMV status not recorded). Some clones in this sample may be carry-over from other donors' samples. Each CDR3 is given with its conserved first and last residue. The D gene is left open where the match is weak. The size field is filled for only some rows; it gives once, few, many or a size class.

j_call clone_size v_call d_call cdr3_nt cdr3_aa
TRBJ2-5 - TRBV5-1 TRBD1 TGCGCCAGCAGAACCCGGGACAGGGGGCAAGAGACCCAGTACTTC CASRTRDRGQETQYF
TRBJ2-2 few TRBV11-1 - TGTGCCAGCAGCCTAGAAGGCGGGGAGTACACCGGGGAGCTGTTTTTT CASSLEGGEYTGELFF
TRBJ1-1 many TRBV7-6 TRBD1 TGTGCCAGCACCCTGGGTAACAGGGGAGACACTGAAGCTTTCTTT CASTLGNRGDTEAFF
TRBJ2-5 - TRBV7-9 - TGTGCCAGCAGCTTCTCCTGGGGCCAAGAGACCCAGTACTTC CASSFSWGQETQYF
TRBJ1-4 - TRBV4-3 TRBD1 TGCGCCAGCAGCCCTTTCCGCATGACAGGGAATAAACTGTTTTTT CASSPFRMTGNKLFF
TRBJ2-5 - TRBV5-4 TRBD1 TGTGCCAGCAGCAGGGACAGGGGCCGAGGGGAGACCCAGTACTTC CASSRDRGRGETQYF
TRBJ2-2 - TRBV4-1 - TGCGCCAGCAGCCTACGGGCAGAGCCCGCAGACGGGGAGCTGTTTTTT CASSLRAEPADGELFF
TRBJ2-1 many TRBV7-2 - TGTGCCAGCAGCTTAGCGGGGGCTAACAATGAGCAGTTCTTC CASSLAGANNEQFF
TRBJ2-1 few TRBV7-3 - TGTGCCAGCAGCTTAATCGGGGGCCACAATGAGCAGTTCTTC CASSLIGGHNEQFF
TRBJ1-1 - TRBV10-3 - TGTGCCATCAGTGAGTCAGCCAGGGCAAACACTGAAGCTTTCTTT CAISESARANTEAFF
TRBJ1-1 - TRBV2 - TGTGCCAGCAGCGGACAGAAGTTGAACACTGAAGCTTTCTTT CASSGQKLNTEAFF
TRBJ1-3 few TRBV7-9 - TGTGCCAGCAGCACTTCAGGCCAGCTCAACTCTGGAAACACCATATATTTT CASSTSGQLNSGNTIYF
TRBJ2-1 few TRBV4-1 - TGCGCCAGCAGCCAAGGGGAGGGGGCCAATGAGCAGTTCTTC CASSQGEGANEQFF
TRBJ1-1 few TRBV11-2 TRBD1 TGTGCCAGCAGCTTAGAACAGACAGGGGCCACTGAAGCTTTCTTT CASSLEQTGATEAFF
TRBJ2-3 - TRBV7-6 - TGTGCCAGCAGCTCCGAGCCGGGGCCCAGGGGTATAGCAGATACGCAGTATTTT CASSSEPGPRGIADTQYF
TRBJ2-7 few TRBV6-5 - TGTGCCAGCAGTTACCTTCCCCCGGTAGGCGAGCAGTACTTC CASSYLPPVGEQYF
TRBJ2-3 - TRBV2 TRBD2 TGTGCCAGTGGGACTAGCGGGGGGTCCACAGATACGCAGTATTTT CASGTSGGSTDTQYF